The clone carrying this T cell receptor (beta chain) showed up just a few times. This sample is drawn from a study of identical twins. Carrying unique molecular identifiers, the cDNA also gained a universal primer site through template switching. Using its own MiXCR run on the 5' RACE reads, TCRdb lists one record per CDR3 protein. The sample consists of around 960,000 distinct CDR3 sequences, about 12% of them appearing once. Trimming removed 3 bases from V and 4 bases from J, with 39 bases in between. Looked up from germline, CDR1 is SQVTM and CDR2 is ANQGSEA. This CDR3 is 22 amino acids long. This same sample was also part of a study on yellow fever vaccine responses in identical twins.

The chain couples TRBV29-1 to TRBJ2-5; D may be TRBD2 (7 bases). Sequencing used PBMCs. This receptor was identified in a woman under 30 in good health. The CDR3 is CSVDDIGGGQLKLEERGETQYF. The DNA for the CDR3 is TGCAGCGTTGATGACATTGGGGGGGGACAATTGAAGCTGGAAGAGAGGGGAGAGACCCAGTACTTC.